These 2 T cell receptor beta chains originate from one sample sequenced in a study of blood T cell repertoires in COVID-19 (dated by TCRdb to about 2020). Library generation was performed with the immunoSEQ multiplex PCR assay. As stored in TCRdb, this immuneACCESS dataset retains in-frame rearrangements with V and J assigned. A fraction of the clones does not appear; measured against another copy, unresolved V genes explain less than half of the discrepancy, and the remainder lacks a known reason. Present in this sample are hundreds of thousands of clones, more than 75% of which were seen just once. The ten biggest clones cover around 3.5% of the sample. Source material: peripheral blood. These TCRs come from a woman aged 18-29 years who had recovered from COVID-19.

This clone is a singleton in its sample. This chain connects TRBV5-1 to TRBJ1-3; D call uncertain. The CDR3 is 15 amino acids. Per germline, CDR1 SGHRS and CDR2 YFSETQ. Trimming stripped 1 base from V and 0 bases from J, with 8 bases between. CDR3 region: CASSLNQNSGNTIYF. The CDR3 bases are TGCGCCAGCAGCTTGAATCAAAACTCTGGAAACACCATATATTTT.

The gene calls are TRBV19 and TRBJ1-5, with no clear D. V was pared by 3 bases and J by 7 bases, with 16 bases between. The CDR3 totals 15 residues. Germline values: CDR1 LNHDA, CDR2 SQIVND (reference sequence). The CDR3, as DNA: TGTGCCAGTAGTATGGCGGACGGGTCGGGGCAGCCCCAGCATTTT. Protein sequence: CASSMADGSGQPQHF.